The 4 T cell receptor beta chains listed next were all sequenced from one sample in a study of neurological immune-mediated disorders. Indicated time point: longitudinal time-point 3. TCRdb reprocessed the 5' RACE reads via MiXCR and lists one record per CDR3 protein. In the table there are tens of thousands of distinct CDR3 sequences, under 4.5% of which are singletons. Sequencing input: PBMCs. The receptor source for this set is an older woman with multiple sclerosis.

This clonotype was counted many times. This chain uses TRBV14 with TRBJ1-1; D might be TRBD1 (5 bases). Per the germline V gene, CDR1 is SGHDN and CDR2 is FVKESK. V lost 2 bases, J lost 6 bases, and 13 bases lay in between. The CDR3 is 14 amino acids. CDR3 coding DNA: TGTGCCAGCAGCCAATACGGCTGGGGCTCTGAAGCTTTCTTT. The encoded protein is CASSQYGWGSEAFF.

This clonotype occurred many times. The J gene is TRBJ2-1, the V gene TRBV6-5, with 13 bases matching TRBD2. CDR3 length: 17 amino acids. In germline, CDR1 is MNHEY, CDR2 SVGAGI. J gave up 8 bases and V 4 bases, and 11 bases lay outside the gene matches. The CDR3 reads CASSSKPLAGGPYEQFF. The CDR3 bases are TGTGCCAGCAGTTCAAAACCACTAGCGGGGGGGCCTTATGAGCAGTTCTTC.

This clonotype was observed at least ten times. V gene TRBV20-1 combines with J gene TRBJ1-1; TRBD1 matches at 7 bases. Germline CDR1 and CDR2: DFQATT and SNEGSKA (reference sequence). V shed 6 bases and J 0 bases; nucleotides not matched to a gene: 4. The CDR3 is 13 amino acids. The DNA for the CDR3 is TGCAGTGCGAAAACAGGGGTGAACACTGAAGCTTTCTTT. Protein sequence: CSAKTGVNTEAFF.

This clonotype was picked up many times. V gene TRBV29-1 combines with J gene TRBJ1-2; 7 positions agree with TRBD1. V shed 6 bases and J 9 bases; nucleotides not matched to a gene: 10. This CDR3 contains 12 residues. The germline gives CDR1 SQVTM, CDR2 ANQGSEA. CDR3 DNA: TGCAGCGTCGTGTGGGACAGAGATAGCTACACCTTC. This sequence encodes CSVVWDRDSYTF.